This T cell receptor (beta chain) was sequenced for a study of T cell changes during pregnancy in multiple sclerosis. Germline CDR1 and CDR2: SGHNT and YENEEA. V was clipped by 4 bases and J by 2 bases, with 9 bases between them. The CDR3 sequence is 13 residues long. The assay was immunoSEQ multiplex PCR, and TCRdb's table has in-frame clones only and misses some. In the table there are about 61,000 clones, 90% of which are singletons. The specimen comprised peripheral blood, sampled in the first trimester of pregnancy. This TCR came from a female donor in good health, enrolled as a control in a pregnancy study. The chain carries TRBV11-3 and TRBJ2-7; no firm D call. The CDR3 sequence is CASSSTATYEQYF. The CDR3 DNA follows: TGTGCCAGCAGCTCCACCGCTACCTACGAGCAGTACTTC.